This TCR beta chain was retrieved from a study of blood T cells in healthy people across ages. This CDR3 is 16 amino acids long. V was clipped by 2 bases and J by 2 bases, with 13 bases between them. Germline V lookup: CDR1 MGHRA, CDR2 YSYEKL. The sample holds many counts of this clonotype. Next came a second PCR, run for about 7 to 12 cycles, which used a sample-barcoded 5' primer along with a J-beta primer mix. With 12 random nucleotides, a template-switch adaptor tagged each individual cDNA molecule. Each CDR3 protein is one row after TCRdb ran MiXCR on the 5' RACE reads. The table has around 670,000 distinct CDR3 sequences, approximately 30% seen once.

The TCR originated in a woman over 75 in good health. The material sequenced was blood. This chain links TRBV4-1 with TRBJ2-1; the D call may be TRBD1 or TRBD2 (5 bases each). The CDR3 protein is CASSQLPGPTYNEQFF. Here the CDR3 DNA reads TGCGCCAGCAGCCAACTCCCGGGACCCACCTACAATGAGCAGTTCTTC.